Presented here are 8 T cell receptor beta chains from one specimen sequenced in a study of T-cell memory formation after mild COVID-19. TCRdb re-analysed the 5' RACE reads in MiXCR, keeping a single row per CDR3 protein. The data contain under 300,000 distinct CDR3 sequences, 15% to 20% of them singletons. Sequencing was performed on PBMCs or a T cell subset sorted from them (not recorded which). These receptors were taken from a man aged 18 to 29 who had mild COVID-19 (a few samples of this study predate the infection). Cell type and time point are not known.

The chain couples TRBV6-2 or TRBV6-3 to TRBJ1-1, with D hard to call. The CDR3 is 13 residues long. The V gene lost 2 bases and the J gene lost 8 bases, with 12 bases spanning the gap. Germline CDR1 MNHEY, CDR2 SVGEGT. The CDR3 DNA sequence: TGTGCCAGCAGTTACCTCCCCACTGTGGAAGCTTTCTTT. It is translated as CASSYLPTVEAFF.

This clonotype was observed a handful of times. V is TRBV4-2 and J is TRBJ2-4, with D possibly TRBD1 on 6 matching bases. V lost 3 bases to trimming and J lost 1 base, with 13 bases between them. This CDR3 has 16 amino acids. Germline loops: CDR1 LGHNA, CDR2 YNFKEQ. DNA of the CDR3: TGTGCCAGCAGCCAGGGTGACCAGGGGGCCAAAAACATTCAGTACTTC. Its protein product is CASSQGDQGAKNIQYF.

V and J are TRBV12-3 or TRBV12-4 and TRBJ2-3; 9 bases are a match to TRBD2. V trimming: 3 bases; J trimming: 2 bases; junction bases outside the gene matches: 9. The CDR3 contains 17 residues. CDR3 DNA: TGTGCCAGCAGTTTTTGGCGGCTAGCGGGGTTCACAGATACGCAGTATTTT. This sequence encodes CASSFWRLAGFTDTQYF.

This clonotype has more than one count but fewer than ten. The CDR3 spells CASSPGGANVLTF. The DNA for the CDR3 is TGTGCCAGCAGTCCAGGTGGGGCCAACGTCCTGACTTTC. The chain is built from TRBV7-9 and TRBJ2-6; D not resolved. Trimming took 6 bases from V and 3 from J, leaving 6 bases between them. The germline gives CDR1 SEHNR, CDR2 FQNEAQ (reference sequence). CDR3 length: 13 amino acids.

This clonotype turned up a few times. The V and J genes are TRBV12-3 or TRBV12-4 and TRBJ2-2; tentatively, D is TRBD2 (5 bases). Trimming stripped 4 bases from V and 6 bases from J, with 12 bases between. The CDR3 length is 14 residues. DNA for the CDR3: TGTGCCAGCAGTTCAGGACTCCCGGCCGGGGAGCTGTTTTTT. Translation gives CASSSGLPAGELFF.

This clonotype was observed many times. The rearrangement links TRBV7-6 to TRBJ2-2; 15 bases match TRBD2. Trimming took 5 bases from V and 4 from J; bases not matched to a gene: 8. This CDR3 is 18 amino acids long. Germline V gives CDR1 SGHVS, CDR2 FNYEAQ. The CDR3 region has the DNA TGTGCCAGCAGCCGGACTAGCGGGGGGGCGCTGGGCACCGGGGAGCTGTTTTTT. Translating gives CASSRTSGGALGTGELFF.

In its sample, this clonotype was seen a few times. The rearrangement links TRBV6-2 or TRBV6-3 to TRBJ2-5; D may be TRBD1 or TRBD2 (5 bases each). Per the germline V gene, CDR1 is MNHEY and CDR2 is SVGEGT. Trimming left V 6 bases short and J 10 bases short, with 12 bases between. The CDR3 contains 11 residues. DNA for the CDR3: TGTGCCAGCAGCCCCCGAGGGGACCAGTACTTC. It is translated as CASSPRGDQYF.

This clonotype has ten or more counts. The chain combines TRBV12-3 or TRBV12-4 with TRBJ2-1, with D perhaps matching TRBD1 or TRBD2 (6 bases each). There are 15 residues in the CDR3. V dropped 3 bases and J dropped 2 bases, with 11 bases sitting between them. This CDR3 reads CASSFGGTTYNEQFF. In DNA, the CDR3 is TGTGCCAGCAGTTTTGGCGGGACAACCTACAATGAGCAGTTCTTC.